This T cell receptor (beta chain) came from a study of CD8 T cells in Susac syndrome (dated by TCRdb to about 2019). Looking at the study overall: Whether CD8+ T cell activation and differentiation in Susac syndrome was antigen driven was tested using repertoire sequencing.

The study at large found these results: The number of individuals in the TCR sequencing and HLA analysis was acknowledged as relatively small.

Reading the germline V gene (reference sequence) gives CDR1 DFQATT and CDR2 SNEGSKA. At the junction V is shortened by 3 bases and J by 5 bases, with 13 bases in between. The CDR3 contains 13 residues, cysteine and phenylalanine counted. Only the CDR3 DNA is retained, 39 bases long and in frame from the first base. This clonotype was counted once. Its antigen is still unknown. No clone much larger than this one lies a single base away; base qualities are absent. Weak support is all one read offers. RNA was extracted using the RNeasy kit, and roughly 0.45 to 1 ug of the RNA was reverse transcribed with random hexamers. The immunoSEQ multiplex PCR assay, covering 54 Vbeta and 13 Jbeta segments, was used to amplify TCR beta CDR3 regions. To correct PCR amplification bias, a synthetic template baseline was used for both primer optimization and computational correction. The authors' pipeline ran thus. Reads were assigned to V, D and J genes according to IMGT and analyzed in immunoSEQ Analyzer, with only productive sequences retained. Clonality was calculated as one minus the Shannon entropy normalized by log2 of the number of productive unique sequences. For each patient and control, public and private clones were evaluated among the 100 most prevalent clones. Clones were defined as Susac-specific when absent from the healthy and MS cohorts, from about 1,100 published viral clones and from other ImmuneACCESS disease sequences. TCRdb's own reprocessing of the public reads used fastp at Q25 and MiXCR and kept productive beta chains. Duplicate CDR3 protein sequences are folded into a single record with the most common DNA and genes. The V and J calls were not made by the authors but by TCRdb's processing. This sample comprises roughly 330,000 distinct CDR3 sequences, about 90% of them detected only once. Around 0.07% of the sample is taken by the ten largest.

Peripheral blood CD8+ and CD4+ T cells from healthy donors, Susac syndrome patients and multiple sclerosis patients were profiled by high-throughput TCR beta sequencing. Multiple sclerosis controls were treatment-naive patients with stable or active relapsing-remitting disease fulfilling revised McDonald criteria. CD8+ TEMRA cells were enriched by FACS, while bulk CD8+ and CD4+ T cells were purified by magnetic negative isolation. Blood was collected in EDTA tubes and processed within 24 hours, with PBMCs isolated through density gradient centrifugation. PBMCs destined for TCR sequencing were cryopreserved in liquid nitrogen and later thawed in a 37 °C water bath. A purity of at least 90% was achieved for sorted or isolated CD4+, CD8+ and CD8+ TEMRA cells.

The receptor comes from a human donor with multiple sclerosis. The chain couples TRBV20-1 to TRBJ1-1, and the D gene may be TRBD1, 5 bases matching. Sequencing was carried out using CD4+ T cells from PBMCs. This receptor has the CDR3 CSASRGGTTEAFF. Here is the DNA: TGCAGTGCTAGCCGTGGGGGGACGACTGAAGCTTTCTTT.